Shown below are 21 T cell receptor beta chains from a single sample sequenced in a study of Graves' ophthalmopathy and Graves' hyperthyroidism. TCR beta CDR3 regions were amplified from RNA transcripts. A first-round RT-PCR used HTBI primers, followed by a second-round multiplex PCR. TCRdb re-analysed the multiplex PCR reads in MiXCR, keeping a single row per CDR3 protein. The data show around 1,200,000 distinct CDR3 sequences, with roughly two fifths seen just once and approximately 10% held by the top ten. Sequenced: peripheral blood or thyroid tissue (not recorded which). The source is an adult man with Graves' hyperthyroidism.

This rearrangement joins TRBV6-5 to TRBJ2-5; a weak D match, TRBD2 (5 bases). The CDR3 extends over 13 amino acids. The germline V gene encodes CDR1 MNHEY and CDR2 SVGAGI. Trimming left V 6 bases short and J 5 bases short, with 13 bases between. The CDR3 region has the DNA TGTGCCAGCAGGGACTTGCCTGGGGAGACCCAGTACTTC. Residues: CASRDLPGETQYF.

This clonotype has a count of ten or more. The chain couples TRBV12-3 or TRBV12-4 to TRBJ1-2; TRBD1 might be the D (5 bases). With 2 bases removed from V and 1 base from J, the gap between germline ends came to 20 bases. This CDR3 has 18 residues. The CDR3 is CASSLRGVMGDVNYGYTF. CDR3 nucleotides: TGTGCCAGCAGTTTAAGGGGAGTCATGGGGGATGTTAACTATGGCTACACCTTC.

This clonotype appeared many times. This sequence joins TRBV20-1 and TRBJ2-7; D is unclear. Germline-derived CDR1 and CDR2 are DFQATT and SNEGSKA (reference sequence). V was pared by 5 bases and J by 3 bases, with 14 bases between. This CDR3 comprises 13 residues. The CDR3, as DNA: TGCAGTGCTCCAGGAGATCATAACTACGAGCAGTACTTC. Its translation is CSAPGDHNYEQYF.

V usage is TRBV19 and J usage is TRBJ2-7; D gene unclear. The germline V gene encodes CDR1 LNHDA and CDR2 SQIVND (reference sequence). V dropped 1 base and J dropped 0 bases, with 16 bases sitting between them. CDR3 length: 17 amino acids. CDR3 DNA sequence: TGTGCCAGTAGTATAGCTCATACGGCGGAGTTCTCCTACGAGCAGTACTTC. Amino acid sequence: CASSIAHTAEFSYEQYF. Using reference TRBV19 and TRBJ2-7 for the parts outside the CDR3, the full variable domain is DGGITQSPKYLFRKEGQNVTLSCEQNLNHDAMYWYRQDPGQGLRLIYYSQIVNDFQKGDIAEGYSVSREKKESFPLTVTSAQKNPTAFYLCASSIAHTAEFSYEQYFGPGTRLTVT.

In regard to this clonotype: A read error may be the cause here, since a much bigger clone is one base away. The genes are TRBV7-2 and TRBJ2-7; no reliable D call. The germline V gene encodes CDR1 SGHTA and CDR2 FQGNSA. The CDR3 has 13 amino acids. Trimming took off 6 bases at V and 4 bases at J, with 13 bases between the two ends. DNA for the CDR3: TGTGCCAGCAGTGATGAGGCAGCATACGAGCAGTACTTC. This gives the protein CASSDEAAYEQYF.

This clonotype has more than one count but fewer than ten. The V and J genes are TRBV5-1 and TRBJ2-7; 7 bases fit TRBD1. V was clipped by 6 bases and J by 4 bases; unmatched bases: 16. There are 16 residues in the CDR3. Germline V gene sequence: CDR1 SGHRS, CDR2 YFSETQ. CDR3 residues: CASTRTGPLESYEQYF. DNA for the CDR3: TGCGCCAGCACTCGGACAGGCCCTCTGGAGAGTTACGAGCAGTACTTC. Using reference TRBV5-1 and TRBJ2-7 for the parts outside the CDR3, the full variable domain is KAGVTQTPRYLIKTRGQQVTLSCSPISGHRSVSWYQQTPGQGLQFLFEYFSETQRNKGNFPGRFSGRQFSNSRSEMNVSTLELGDSALYLCASTRTGPLESYEQYFGPGTRLTVT.

This clonotype was counted between two and nine times. The chain couples TRBV20-1 to TRBJ1-1, with D tentatively TRBD1 (6 bases). Looked up from germline, CDR1 is DFQATT and CDR2 is SNEGSKA (reference sequence). This CDR3 contains 17 residues. Trimming shortened V by 6 bases and J by 1 base, and 24 bases separated the two germline ends. CDR3 sequence: CSASSQRGGGSNTEAFF. In nucleotides, the CDR3 is TGCAGTGCCAGCTCACAAAGAGGTGGGGGCTCGAACACTGAAGCTTTCTTT.

This clonotype was counted between two and nine times. The CDR3 loop is CASSLEGRQEQTQYF. CDR3 DNA: TGCGCCAGCAGCTTGGAAGGCAGGCAGGAGCAGACCCAGTACTTC. The rearrangement links TRBV5-1 to TRBJ2-5; D gene unclear. The V gene lost 0 bases and the J gene lost 6 bases, with 15 bases spanning the gap. This CDR3 is built from 15 residues. Germline assignment: CDR1 SGHRS and CDR2 YFSETQ.

This clonotype has a count of ten or more. The V call is TRBV7-3, the J call TRBJ2-7, with TRBD2 identical over 10 bases. The germline CDR1 and CDR2 sequences are SGHTA and FQGTGA. The CDR3 is made up of 20 amino acids. V dropped 1 base and J dropped 4; count of bases not matched to a gene: 19. Here the CDR3 reads CASSLSNRSGGFQVVYEQYF. The CDR3 region has the DNA TGTGCCAGCAGCTTAAGCAATCGTAGCGGGGGGTTCCAAGTCGTATACGAGCAGTACTTC.

This clonotype showed up just a few times. The J gene is TRBJ1-5, the V gene TRBV20-1; D gene uncertain. The CDR3 has 14 residues. Germline loops: CDR1 DFQATT, CDR2 SNEGSKA (reference sequence). The V end lost 0 bases, the J end lost 7 bases, and 13 bases lay between the germline ends. CDR3 sequence reads: CSARDPRAEQPQHF. The CDR3 DNA reads as TGCAGTGCTAGAGACCCAAGGGCTGAACAGCCCCAGCATTTT.

The gene calls are TRBV7-8 and TRBJ2-1, with a possible D match to TRBD1 (6 bases). V gave up 0 bases and J gave up 6 bases, with 15 bases separating them. The CDR3 extends over 16 amino acids. The germline CDR1 and CDR2 sequences are SGHVS and FQNEAQ. The CDR3 loop is CASSLAGGWGLNEQFF. As DNA, the CDR3 is TGTGCCAGCAGCTTAGCGGGTGGATGGGGGCTCAATGAGCAGTTCTTC.

In this sample, this clonotype turned up many times. The J gene is TRBJ2-7, the V gene TRBV29-1, with TRBD1 matching 9 bases. CDR1 is SQVTM, CDR2 ANQGSEA, per germline. The CDR3 covers 15 residues. With 6 bases clipped from V and 1 base from J, the junction kept 10 bases outside the gene matches. CDR3 amino acids: CSVQGDREGSYEQYF. The CDR3 nucleotides read TGCAGCGTCCAAGGGGACAGGGAAGGGTCCTACGAGCAGTACTTC.

This rearrangement joins TRBV5-1 to TRBJ2-7, with TRBD1 matching 7 bases. Trimming removed 1 base from V and 4 bases from J; junction bases left unmatched: 20. The CDR3 is 19 amino acids. Germline lookup yields CDR1 SGHRS and CDR2 YFSETQ. The CDR3, as DNA: TGCGCCAGCAGCTTGTTCCGATCCGGCCAGTTTGAGGGGGCGTACGAGCAGTACTTC. Protein: CASSLFRSGQFEGAYEQYF. The whole variable domain, filled in from reference TRBV5-1 and TRBJ2-7, reads KAGVTQTPRYLIKTRGQQVTLSCSPISGHRSVSWYQQTPGQGLQFLFEYFSETQRNKGNFPGRFSGRQFSNSRSEMNVSTLELGDSALYLCASSLFRSGQFEGAYEQYFGPGTRLTVT.

This clonotype is a singleton in its sample. The V call is TRBV24-1, the J call TRBJ2-3, with D perhaps TRBD1 or TRBD2 (5 bases each). Deletions cut 3 bases from V and 4 bases from J, with 16 bases between. This CDR3 comprises 16 residues. CDR1 KGHDR and CDR2 SFDVKD come from the germline V gene. CDR3 in DNA: TGTGCCACCAGTGATCCGGGGAATAAAGGGGCAGATACGCAGTATTTT. Translated, it gives CATSDPGNKGADTQYF.

This clonotype was counted at least ten times. V gene TRBV10-3 combines with J gene TRBJ1-1; D gene unclear. The CDR3 totals 16 residues. V was trimmed by 6 bases and J by 3 bases, leaving 20 bases between them. Germline values: CDR1 ENHRY, CDR2 SYGVKD. This CDR3 is CAIRKDIGVGDTEAFF. For the CDR3, the DNA is TGTGCCATCAGGAAGGATATAGGAGTCGGGGACACTGAAGCTTTCTTT.

This clonotype occurred many times. The J gene is TRBJ2-5, the V gene TRBV7-2, with 12 bases fitting TRBD2. The CDR3 has 16 residues. V shed 5 bases, J shed 7 bases, and the junction held 11 bases outside the gene matches. CDR1 and CDR2 from the germline V gene are SGHTA and FQGNSA. The CDR3 spells CASSRMTSGGRGTQYF. CDR3 DNA sequence: TGTGCCAGCAGCCGGATGACTAGCGGGGGTCGAGGGACCCAGTACTTC.

V usage is TRBV7-2 and J usage is TRBJ2-7; 7 positions agree with TRBD2. The J segment lost 7 bases and the V segment lost 3 bases, leaving 6 bases of the junction unmatched. Germline assignment: CDR1 SGHTA and CDR2 FQGNSA. CDR3 size: 13 residues. CDR3 nucleotide sequence: TGTGCCAGCAGCTTTGTGTCGCGGGGGGAGCAGTACTTC. Protein sequence: CASSFVSRGEQYF.

This clonotype came up many times. The chain carries TRBV10-3 and TRBJ1-4; 8 bases match TRBD1. V was clipped by 4 bases and J by 3 bases; unmatched bases: 4. The CDR3 spans 15 residues. Germline CDR1 and CDR2: ENHRY and SYGVKD. CDR3 sequence (DNA): TGTGCCATCAGTGGCAGGGGGCCGGCTAATGAAAAACTGTTTTTT. As protein: CAISGRGPANEKLFF.

This clonotype was counted a few times. J is TRBJ2-6 and V is TRBV12-3 or TRBV12-4; no definite D call. The V end lost 1 base, the J end lost 1 base, and 11 bases lay between the germline ends. There are 17 residues in the CDR3. This CDR3 reads CASSLGKVISGANVLTF. The CDR3 region has the DNA TGTGCCAGCAGTTTAGGAAAGGTTATTTCTGGGGCCAACGTCCTGACTTTC.

This chain connects TRBV5-1 to TRBJ2-7; D tentatively fits TRBD1 or TRBD2 (5 bases each). This CDR3 is 16 amino acids long. CDR1 is SGHRS and CDR2 is YFSETQ in the germline V gene. Trimming stripped 0 bases from V and 2 bases from J, with 15 bases between. CDR3: CASSLVVGDGTYEQYF. In DNA form, the CDR3 reads TGCGCCAGCAGCTTGGTTGTTGGGGACGGCACCTACGAGCAGTACTTC. Complete variable domain (other parts from reference TRBV5-1 and TRBJ2-7): KAGVTQTPRYLIKTRGQQVTLSCSPISGHRSVSWYQQTPGQGLQFLFEYFSETQRNKGNFPGRFSGRQFSNSRSEMNVSTLELGDSALYLCASSLVVGDGTYEQYFGPGTRLTVT.

The gene calls are TRBV7-2 and TRBJ1-3; TRBD1 agrees at 11 bases. With 6 bases clipped from V and 2 bases from J, the junction kept 3 bases outside the gene matches. Per germline, CDR1 SGHTA and CDR2 FQGNSA. This CDR3 comprises 15 residues. CDR3 DNA: TGTGCCAGCAGTAAGGACAGGGGGCCTGGAAACACCATATATTTT. Encoded protein: CASSKDRGPGNTIYF.